The present entry profiles one T cell receptor beta chain with its context. The antigen is not known. Every subset had its genomic DNA shared out evenly among several immunoSEQ plates. Replicate PCRs were loaded with approximately 300 ng DNA from unsorted PBMC, about 30,000 T cell genomes. The repertoire was sequenced with immunoSEQ multiplex PCR; TCRdb's copy has only in-frame clones and lacks some. Here the sample spans roughly 490,000 clones, 65% to 80% being singletons. V was cut by 0 bases and J by 0 bases, with 7 bases left in between. The CDR3 covers 15 residues. Per the germline V gene, CDR1 is SGHAT and CDR2 is FQNNGV. This entry comes from a study of shared clonotypes between healthy human individuals. Study-level points and caveats: Sequencing depth was a factor that was expected to affect clonotype sharing among donors.

The sequenced sample consisted of PBMCs. The gene calls are TRBV11-2 and TRBJ2-3; D is unresolved. The sequence was obtained from a woman in her thirties or forties in good health. Some clones in this sample may be carry-over from other donors' samples. As DNA, the CDR3 is TGTGCCAGCAGCTTAGAGAGAGCTAGCACAGATACGCAGTATTTT. Translated, it gives CASSLERASTDTQYF.